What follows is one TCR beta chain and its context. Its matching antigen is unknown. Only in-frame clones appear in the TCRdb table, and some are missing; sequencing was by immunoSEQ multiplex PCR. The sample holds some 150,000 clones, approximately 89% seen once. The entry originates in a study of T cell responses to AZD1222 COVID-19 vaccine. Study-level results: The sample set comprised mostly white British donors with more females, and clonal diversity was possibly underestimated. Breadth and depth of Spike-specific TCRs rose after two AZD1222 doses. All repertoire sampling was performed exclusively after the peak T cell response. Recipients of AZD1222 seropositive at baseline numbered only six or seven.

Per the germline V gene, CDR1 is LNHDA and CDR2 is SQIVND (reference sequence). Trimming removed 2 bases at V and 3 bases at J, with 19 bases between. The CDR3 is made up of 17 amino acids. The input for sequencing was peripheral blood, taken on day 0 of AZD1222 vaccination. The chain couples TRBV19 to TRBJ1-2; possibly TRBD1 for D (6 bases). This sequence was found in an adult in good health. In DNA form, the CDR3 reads TGTGCCAGTAGTATATCCCGGTTCGGGGGGCGCGACTATGGCTACACCTTC. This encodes CASSISRFGGRDYGYTF.